The rows below give T cell receptor beta chains drawn from one sample of a study of blood T cell repertoires in COVID-19. TCRdb's copy holds only in-frame clones and misses some; the assay was immunoSEQ multiplex PCR. The sample has 20,000 to 30,000 clones, approximately 89% seen once. Sequenced sample: peripheral blood. The receptors here all came from a man aged 50-60 years with active COVID-19. CDR3s include the opening cysteine and the closing phenylalanine or tryptophan. Fields, in order: V gene, D gene, clone size, J gene, CDR3 DNA, CDR3 protein. A D gene is named only where the DNA matches it firmly. Clone size is shown for a subset of rows, as once, few, many or a class of expanded clone.

V: TRBV18
D: NA
size: NA
J: TRBJ2-1
DNA: TGTGCCAGCTCACCGGGAGTTGGCAACTACAATGAGCAGTTCTTC
CDR3: CASSPGVGNYNEQFF

V: TRBV19
D: TRBD2
size: NA
J: TRBJ2-1
DNA: TGTGCCAGTAGTATTAAAGGACTAGCGATTATTGAGCAGTTCTTC
CDR3: CASSIKGLAIIEQFF

V: TRBV19
D: TRBD1
size: NA
J: TRBJ2-2
DNA: TGTGCCAGTAGTAACAGGGGGAGCACCGGGGAGCTGTTTTTT
CDR3: CASSNRGSTGELFF

V: TRBV27
D: NA
size: NA
J: TRBJ2-1
DNA: TGTGCCAGCAGTTCCCGGGACTACAATGAGCAGTTCTTC
CDR3: CASSSRDYNEQFF

V: TRBV3-1/TRBV3-2
D: NA
size: once
J: TRBJ1-2
DNA: TGTGCCAGCAGCCAAGATTGGGCCCCCTTTGCAACCTTC
CDR3: CASSQDWAPFATF

V: TRBV10-2
D: NA
size: NA
J: TRBJ1-2
DNA: TGCGCCAGCAGTGACACAGGCTTCTATGGCTACACCTTC
CDR3: CASSDTGFYGYTF

V: TRBV7-7
D: TRBD2
size: NA
J: TRBJ2-2
DNA: TGTGCCAGCAGCAAGCTGGCGGGAGCTAACACCGGGGAGCTGTTTTTT
CDR3: CASSKLAGANTGELFF

V: TRBV30
D: NA
size: NA
J: TRBJ2-7
DNA: TGTGCCTGGGCATCGCGCTCAGGCGAGCAGTACTTC
CDR3: CAWASRSGEQYF

V: TRBV6-5
D: NA
size: NA
J: TRBJ2-1
DNA: TGTGCCAGCAGGGACTTAGGGATCTACAATGAGCAGTTCTTC
CDR3: CASRDLGIYNEQFF

V: TRBV21-1
D: NA
size: NA
J: TRBJ2-7
DNA: TGTGCCAGCAGCAAAACTGGACAGGCCCTTTCCTACGAGCAGTACTTC
CDR3: CASSKTGQALSYEQYF

V: TRBV12-3/TRBV12-4
D: NA
size: once
J: TRBJ1-2
DNA: TGTGCCAGCAGTTTGAATGTTGCACGGGGCTACACCTTC
CDR3: CASSLNVARGYTF

V: TRBV30
D: TRBD2
size: NA
J: TRBJ2-7
DNA: TGTGCCTGGAGGCGTAGACTAGCGACCTTGGAGGAGCAGTACTTC
CDR3: CAWRRRLATLEEQYF

V: TRBV7-9
D: NA
size: NA
J: TRBJ1-1
DNA: TGTGCCAGCAGCTTAGAGGCGGGTTCCGCTTTCTTT
CDR3: CASSLEAGSAFF

V: TRBV12-3/TRBV12-4
D: TRBD1
size: NA
J: TRBJ1-1
DNA: TGTGCCAGCAGGCAAGACAGGGTAACTGAAGCTTTCTTT
CDR3: CASRQDRVTEAFF

V: TRBV7-2
D: TRBD1
size: NA
J: TRBJ2-7
DNA: TGTGCCAGCAGCGGCGGACAGGGTCTCTACGAGCAGTACTTC
CDR3: CASSGGQGLYEQYF

V: TRBV5-1
D: NA
size: NA
J: TRBJ1-5
DNA: TGCGCCAGCAGCTTGGAGGGGGTTAGCAATCAGCCCCAGCATTTT
CDR3: CASSLEGVSNQPQHF

V: TRBV5-1
D: NA
size: NA
J: TRBJ2-7
DNA: TGCGCCAGCAGCTTGGTGCAGGAATCCTACGAGCAGTACTTC
CDR3: CASSLVQESYEQYF

V: TRBV29-1
D: NA
size: NA
J: TRBJ1-1
DNA: TGCAGCGGCAGGGCCATCATGAACACTGAAGCTTTCTTT
CDR3: CSGRAIMNTEAFF

V: TRBV9
D: NA
size: medium-sized
J: TRBJ2-1
DNA: TGTGCCAGCAGCGTAGCGGGGGTTCACAACAATGAGCAGTTCTTC
CDR3: CASSVAGVHNNEQFF

V: TRBV9
D: NA
size: NA
J: TRBJ1-4
DNA: TGTGCCAGCAGCGTAGGACACAGGGATAGTGCGGCCACTAATGAAAAACTGTTTTTT
CDR3: CASSVGHRDSAATNEKLFF

V: TRBV4-1
D: NA
size: NA
J: TRBJ1-6
DNA: TGCGCCAGCAGCCAAGAGGGGACACTGACAAATAATTCACCCCTCCACTTT
CDR3: CASSQEGTLTNNSPLHF

V: TRBV6-4
D: NA
size: NA
J: TRBJ2-2
DNA: TGTGCCAGCAGGCCTCGGGATACCGGGGAGCTGTTTTTT
CDR3: CASRPRDTGELFF

V: TRBV29-1
D: NA
size: NA
J: TRBJ2-2
DNA: TGCAGCGTTGAAGATCCGGGAGTGCGGACCGGGGAGCTGTTTTTT
CDR3: CSVEDPGVRTGELFF

V: TRBV16
D: NA
size: NA
J: TRBJ2-7
DNA: TGTGCCAGCAGCCAGGCCGGGACACCTATCTCCTACGAGCAGTACTTC
CDR3: CASSQAGTPISYEQYF

V: TRBV7-9
D: TRBD1
size: NA
J: TRBJ1-2
DNA: TGTGCCAGCAGCCCGGGGGGACAGGGGGCATTCTATGGCTACACCTTC
CDR3: CASSPGGQGAFYGYTF

V: TRBV6-6
D: NA
size: NA
J: TRBJ2-2
DNA: TGTGCCAGCAGAGAGGGACTCAAGACCGGGGAGCTGTTTTTT
CDR3: CASREGLKTGELFF

V: TRBV7-9
D: TRBD2
size: NA
J: TRBJ2-1
DNA: TGTGCCAGCAGCATACCTAGGGGACTAGCGGGTCTCAATGAGCAGTTCTTC
CDR3: CASSIPRGLAGLNEQFF

V: TRBV3-1/TRBV3-2
D: TRBD2
size: NA
J: TRBJ2-7
DNA: TGTGCCAGCAGCCAAGGAGCGGGGGTAGGCGAGCAGTACTTC
CDR3: CASSQGAGVGEQYF

V: TRBV3-1/TRBV3-2
D: TRBD1
size: NA
J: TRBJ2-1
DNA: TGTGCCAGCAGCCAAGATGGGGGACAGAATGAGCAGTTCTTC
CDR3: CASSQDGGQNEQFF

V: TRBV14
D: NA
size: NA
J: TRBJ1-6
DNA: TGTGCCAGCCGACTGGTGGATAATTCACCCCTCCACTTT
CDR3: CASRLVDNSPLHF